These T cell receptor beta chains were read from a single sample in a study of blood T cell repertoires in COVID-19. This table comes from immunoSEQ multiplex PCR, and its TCRdb copy is limited to in-frame clones, with some not included. The sample has tens of thousands of clones, around 82% seen once. Sequencing was carried out using peripheral blood. These receptors all stem from a woman older than 75 with acute or convalescent COVID-19. CDR3s include the opening cysteine and the closing phenylalanine or tryptophan. The D gene is left open where the match is weak. Rows give clone size only sometimes, using once, few, many, or a class for an expanded clone.

j_call v_call clone_size d_call cdr3_aa cdr3_nt
TRBJ2-3 TRBV6-5 NA NA CASGRGVGTDTQYF TGTGCCAGCGGGCGCGGGGTCGGCACAGATACGCAGTATTTT
TRBJ1-4 TRBV29-1 NA NA CSVVTPLGGSGNEKLFF TGCAGCGTTGTGACCCCTTTGGGGGGATCGGGTAATGAAAAACTGTTTTTT
TRBJ2-2 TRBV30 NA NA CAGGPRDLNTGELFF TGTGCCGGCGGCCCCCGGGACTTAAACACCGGGGAGCTGTTTTTT
TRBJ2-1 TRBV10-3 NA TRBD1 CAISEPGQGRDEQFF TGTGCCATCAGTGAGCCGGGACAGGGAAGGGATGAGCAGTTCTTC
TRBJ2-2 TRBV6-5 NA NA CASSRGILSGELFF TGTGCCAGCAGCCGGGGTATACTTTCCGGGGAGCTGTTTTTT
TRBJ2-1 TRBV18 NA NA CASSRGGNEQFF TGTGCCAGCTCACGTGGCGGCAATGAGCAGTTCTTC
TRBJ2-7 TRBV21-1 NA NA CASSPDLAGGQDEQYF TGTGCCAGCAGCCCAGACCTAGCGGGGGGGCAGGACGAGCAGTACTTC
TRBJ1-1 TRBV6-6 NA NA CASRQGNTEAFF TGTGCCAGCAGACAGGGAAACACTGAAGCTTTCTTT
TRBJ2-1 TRBV19 few TRBD2 CASSITSGGPGSYNEQFF TGTGCCAGTAGTATAACTAGCGGGGGGCCGGGCTCCTACAATGAGCAGTTCTTC
TRBJ2-2 TRBV11-2 NA NA CASSNRTSSELFF TGTGCCAGCAGCAACCGGACTTCATCAGAGCTGTTTTTT
TRBJ1-6 TRBV9 NA NA CASRQDYNSPLHF TGTGCCAGCCGACAGGACTATAATTCACCCCTCCACTTT
TRBJ1-2 TRBV6-5 NA NA CASSPPRANYGYTF TGTGCCAGCAGCCCACCTAGAGCTAACTATGGCTACACCTTC
TRBJ2-7 TRBV7-8 NA NA CASSFQASYEQYF TGTGCCAGCAGCTTTCAGGCCTCCTACGAGCAGTACTTC
TRBJ1-4 TRBV10-2 NA NA CASSGGEMVNEKLFF TGCGCCAGCAGCGGAGGGGAGATGGTTAATGAAAAACTGTTTTTT
TRBJ1-3 TRBV11-2 once NA CASSSQGFANTIYF TGTGCCAGCAGCTCCCAGGGGTTTGCGAACACCATATATTTT
TRBJ1-2 TRBV30 NA NA CAWNQGNYGYTF TGTGCCTGGAATCAGGGGAACTATGGCTACACCTTC
TRBJ1-2 TRBV5-1 once NA CASSWTAQAYYGYTF TGCGCCAGCAGCTGGACAGCCCAAGCCTACTATGGCTACACCTTC
TRBJ1-1 TRBV19 NA NA CASSIDQREAFF TGTGCCAGTAGTATAGATCAGAGGGAAGCTTTCTTT
TRBJ2-3 TRBV9 NA TRBD2 CASSFTSGGNTDTQYF TGTGCCAGCAGCTTCACTAGCGGGGGGAACACAGATACGCAGTATTTT
TRBJ1-5 TRBV2 NA NA CASSVTVSNQPQHF TGTGCCAGCAGTGTAACTGTTAGCAATCAGCCCCAGCATTTT
TRBJ2-3 TRBV2 NA TRBD1 CASSLQGQGAIDTQYF TGTGCCAGCAGCCTGCAGGGACAGGGGGCCATAGATACGCAGTATTTT
TRBJ2-5 TRBV2 NA TRBD2 CASSAGTSAAQYF TGTGCCAGCAGCGCCGGGACTAGCGCGGCCCAGTACTTC
TRBJ2-7 TRBV6-1 NA TRBD2 CASSDLRTSGGYEQYF TGTGCCAGCAGTGATCTTAGGACTAGCGGAGGCTACGAGCAGTACTTC
TRBJ2-2 TRBV3-1/TRBV3-2 once TRBD2 CASSQGLAGGGGELFF TGTGCCAGCAGCCAGGGACTAGCGGGAGGAGGCGGGGAGCTGTTTTTT
TRBJ2-1 TRBV3-1/TRBV3-2 NA TRBD2 CASSHPKGLAAYNEQFF TGTGCCAGCAGCCACCCTAAGGGACTAGCGGCCTACAATGAGCAGTTCTTC
TRBJ2-5 TRBV6-6 NA NA CASSQDFQETQYF TGTGCCAGCAGTCAGGACTTCCAAGAGACCCAGTACTTC
TRBJ2-4 TRBV5-6 NA TRBD1 CASSGQGKNIQYF TGTGCCAGCAGCGGACAGGGAAAAAACATTCAGTACTTC
TRBJ2-7 TRBV7-9 NA NA CASSFSSGVYEQYF TGTGCCAGCAGCTTTTCTTCCGGGGTCTACGAGCAGTACTTC
TRBJ2-2 TRBV5-1 NA TRBD1 CASSETTGRDTGELFF TGCGCCAGCAGCGAAACGACAGGGAGAGACACCGGGGAGCTGTTTTTT
TRBJ2-3 TRBV5-4 NA NA CASSPIGTDTQYF TGTGCCAGCTCTCCGATAGGCACAGATACGCAGTATTTT
TRBJ2-6 TRBV28 NA NA CAVTRQTYSGANVLTF TGTGCCGTAACGAGGCAAACCTACTCTGGGGCCAACGTCCTGACTTTC
TRBJ1-2 TRBV28 NA NA CASTNRTGYGYTF TGTGCCAGCACAAATAGAACAGGCTATGGCTACACCTTC
TRBJ1-6 TRBV27 NA TRBD1 CASKPHQGQGNSPLHF TGTGCCAGCAAACCCCACCAGGGACAGGGGAATTCACCCCTCCACTTT
TRBJ2-2 TRBV9 NA NA CASSVDGGELFF TGTGCCAGCAGCGTAGACGGCGGGGAGCTGTTTTTT
TRBJ2-3 TRBV5-1 NA TRBD2 CASSLGGSGTPSTDTQYF TGCGCCAGCAGCTTGGGGGGTAGCGGGACTCCGAGCACAGATACGCAGTATTTT
TRBJ1-4 TRBV6-5 few NA CASSYSRGTNEKLFF TGTGCCAGCAGTTACTCTAGGGGAACTAATGAAAAACTGTTTTTT
TRBJ2-5 TRBV14 NA TRBD1 CASSQPTGLGETQYF TGTGCCAGCAGCCAACCGACAGGGCTTGGGGAGACCCAGTACTTC
TRBJ2-1 TRBV7-6 NA TRBD2 CASSLRSGSATSSYNEQFF TGTGCCAGCAGCTTACGTAGCGGGAGTGCCACGAGCTCCTACAATGAGCAGTTCTTC
TRBJ1-1 TRBV11-2 few NA CASSLGGSNTEAFF TGTGCCAGCAGCTTAGGCGGCTCGAACACTGAAGCTTTCTTT
TRBJ2-7 TRBV5-4 NA TRBD1 CASSEQGAYEQYF TGTGCCAGCAGCGAACAGGGGGCCTACGAGCAGTACTTC
TRBJ1-4 TRBV4-1 NA TRBD1 CASSQAPTGPNEKLFF TGCGCCAGCAGCCAAGCCCCGACAGGGCCTAATGAAAAACTGTTTTTT
TRBJ2-5 TRBV12-5 once NA CASGFGDSRETQYF TGTGCTAGTGGTTTCGGGGACTCTCGAGAGACCCAGTACTTC
TRBJ2-1 TRBV30 NA TRBD2 CAWKFMLAGEQFF TGTGCCTGGAAGTTTATGCTAGCGGGGGAGCAGTTCTTC
TRBJ1-4 TRBV10-3 NA TRBD1 CATGQGGPSTNEKLFF TGTGCCACCGGACAGGGGGGCCCTTCAACTAATGAAAAACTGTTTTTT
TRBJ1-2 TRBV19 NA NA CASSPRDGTGGGYTF TGTGCCAGTAGTCCCCGGGACGGGACGGGGGGCGGCTACACCTTC
TRBJ2-7 TRBV5-1 NA TRBD1 CASSLGDRPKEQYF TGCGCCAGCAGCTTGGGGGACAGACCTAAAGAGCAGTACTTC
TRBJ2-2 TRBV19 once TRBD1 CASSMVKGTGNTGELFF TGTGCCAGTAGTATGGTAAAAGGGACAGGGAACACCGGGGAGCTGTTTTTT
TRBJ2-1 TRBV3-1/TRBV3-2 NA NA CASSPRGGNNEQFF TGTGCCAGCAGCCCCAGGGGTGGAAACAATGAGCAGTTCTTC
TRBJ1-6 TRBV3-1/TRBV3-2 NA NA CASSQASNSPLHF TGTGCCAGCAGCCAAGCTTCTAATTCACCCCTCCACTTT
TRBJ1-1 TRBV6-5 NA TRBD1 CASSYSPGGIAFF TGTGCCAGCAGTTACTCGCCAGGGGGCATCGCTTTCTTT
TRBJ1-2 TRBV7-4 NA NA CASSLRWTAEFIQANYGYTF TGTGCCAGCAGCTTAAGGTGGACAGCTGAATTTATCCAGGCTAACTATGGCTACACCTTC
TRBJ2-7 TRBV11-2 once NA CASSYKSPIAGFTYEQYF TGTGCCAGCAGCTACAAGAGCCCTATAGCCGGGTTTACCTACGAGCAGTACTTC
TRBJ2-7 TRBV5-4 NA NA CASGGGREQYF TGTGCCAGCGGGGGGGGGCGCGAGCAGTACTTC
TRBJ2-1 TRBV5-1 NA TRBD1 CASSTGTGTYNEQFF TGCGCCAGCAGCACCGGGACAGGGACCTACAATGAGCAGTTCTTC
TRBJ2-7 TRBV21-1 NA NA CASSTLRKSTKTWQGEYMRYEQYF TGTGCCAGCAGCACGTTAAGGAAGAGTACCAAGACCTGGCAGGGGGAATACATGCGCTACGAGCAGTACTTC
TRBJ2-7 TRBV7-3 NA NA CASSLGPSSPYEQYF TGTGCCAGCAGCTTAGGGCCTTCCTCGCCCTACGAGCAGTACTTC
TRBJ2-1 TRBV18 NA TRBD1 CASSQDRGLSYNEQFF TGTGCCAGCTCACAGGACAGGGGGCTCTCCTACAATGAGCAGTTCTTC
TRBJ2-3 TRBV5-4 NA TRBD2 CASSRTSATQYF TGTGCCAGCAGCCGGACTAGCGCCACGCAGTATTTT
TRBJ1-3 TRBV7-6 NA NA CASSLEEGNGNTIYF TGTGCCAGCAGCTTAGAGGAGGGAAATGGAAACACCATATATTTT